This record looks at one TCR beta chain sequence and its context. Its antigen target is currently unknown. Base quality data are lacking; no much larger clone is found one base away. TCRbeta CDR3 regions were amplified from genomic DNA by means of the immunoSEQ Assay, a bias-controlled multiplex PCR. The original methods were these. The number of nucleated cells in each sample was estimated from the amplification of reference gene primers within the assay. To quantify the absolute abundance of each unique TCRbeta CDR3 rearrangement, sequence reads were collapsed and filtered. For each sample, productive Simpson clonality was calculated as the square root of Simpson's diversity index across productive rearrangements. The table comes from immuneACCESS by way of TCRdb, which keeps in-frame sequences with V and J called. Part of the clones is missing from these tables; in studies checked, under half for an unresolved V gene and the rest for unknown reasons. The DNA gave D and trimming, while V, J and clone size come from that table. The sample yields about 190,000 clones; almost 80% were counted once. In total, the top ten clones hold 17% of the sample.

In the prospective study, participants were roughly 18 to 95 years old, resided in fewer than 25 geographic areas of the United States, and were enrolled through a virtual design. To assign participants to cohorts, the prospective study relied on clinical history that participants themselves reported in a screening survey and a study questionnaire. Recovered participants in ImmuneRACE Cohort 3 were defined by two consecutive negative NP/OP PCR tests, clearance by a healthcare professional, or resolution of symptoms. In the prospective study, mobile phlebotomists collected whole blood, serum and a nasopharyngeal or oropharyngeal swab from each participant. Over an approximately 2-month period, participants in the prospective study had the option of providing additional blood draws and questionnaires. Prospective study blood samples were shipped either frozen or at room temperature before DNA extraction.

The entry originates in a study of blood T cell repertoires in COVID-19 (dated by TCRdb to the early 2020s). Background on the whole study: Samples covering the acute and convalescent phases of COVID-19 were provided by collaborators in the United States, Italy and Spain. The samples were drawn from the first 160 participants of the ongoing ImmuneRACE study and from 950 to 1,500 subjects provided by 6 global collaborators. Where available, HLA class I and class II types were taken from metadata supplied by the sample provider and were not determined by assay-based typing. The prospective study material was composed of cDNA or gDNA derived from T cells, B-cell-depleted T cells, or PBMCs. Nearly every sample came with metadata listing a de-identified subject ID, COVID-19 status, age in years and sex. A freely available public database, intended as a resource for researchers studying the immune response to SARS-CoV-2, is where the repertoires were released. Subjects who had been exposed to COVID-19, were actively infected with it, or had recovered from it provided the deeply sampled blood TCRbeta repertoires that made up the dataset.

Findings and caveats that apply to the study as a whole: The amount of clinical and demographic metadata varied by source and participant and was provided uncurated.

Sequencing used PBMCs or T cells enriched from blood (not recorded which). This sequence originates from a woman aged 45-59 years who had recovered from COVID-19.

The CDR3 sequence is CASSTGQGSTGNTIYF. The sequence in DNA is TGTGCCAGCAGCACGGGACAGGGAAGTACTGGAAACACCATATATTTT. This chain joins TRBV21-1 to TRBJ1-3; the table calls TRBD1, which could not be checked here. TRBV21-1 is a recognized pseudogene. Including cysteine and phenylalanine, the CDR3 has 16 amino acids. Of all the DNA, just the CDR3 is kept, 48 bases in frame from base 1.